Listed here is a single T cell receptor beta chain. This entry belongs to a study of T-cell reconstitution after alpha-beta-depleted transplantation in children. Trimming removed 4 bases from V and 6 bases from J, with 13 bases in between. This CDR3 region has 13 residues. Germline CDR1 MGHRA, CDR2 YSYEKL. Unique molecular identifiers featured in how the TCRbeta library was prepared. A single record per CDR3 protein comes from TCRdb applying MiXCR to the PCR reads. The data contain hundreds of thousands of distinct CDR3 sequences, about 16% of them singletons. The chain links TRBV4-1 to TRBJ2-7; TRBD1 is a possible D gene (5 bases). The sequence came from a human donor who donated a stem cell graft to a child with acute lymphoblastic leukemia. The sample here was PBMCs from the stem cell graft donor, taken from the stem cell graft. CDR3 DNA: TGCGCCAGCAGCCCTACAGGCCCGGTCGAGCAGTACTTC. Protein: CASSPTGPVEQYF.